This is a list of T cell receptor beta chains from one sample in a study of T cells in Graves' hyperthyroidism and ophthalmopathy. One entry per CDR3 protein, called by TCRdb with MiXCR from the multiplex PCR reads. The table has roughly 570,000 distinct CDR3 sequences, more than 45% seen once. The sequencing input was peripheral blood or thyroid tissue (not recorded which). These receptors were obtained from an adult woman with Graves' disease, either hyperthyroidism or ophthalmopathy (not recorded which). Both conserved end residues are part of each CDR3. D genes are given only for firm matches. Size tells how often a clone was seen (once, few, many) or the class of an expanded clone, and some rows leave it out.

NA,NA,TRBV7-8,TRBJ1-1,15,CASSLVIRGVGEAFF,TGTGCCAGCAGCTTAGTTATTCGAGGGGTCGGTGAAGCTTTCTTT
NA,many,TRBV13,TRBJ2-7,14,CASSIGPDSYEQYF,TGTGCCAGCAGCATCGGGCCAGACTCCTACGAGCAGTACTTC
TRBD1,NA,TRBV7-8,TRBJ1-2,13,CASSPGQGASCAF,TGTGCCAGCAGCCCAGGACAGGGGGCCAGCTGCGCCTTC
NA,NA,TRBV7-9,TRBJ2-2,15,CASSLKGVDTGELFF,TGTGCCAGCAGCTTGAAGGGGGTCGACACCGGGGAGCTGTTTTTT
TRBD1,NA,TRBV7-8,TRBJ2-5,15,CATSGRDSLQETQYF,TGTGCCACCTCGGGCAGGGACAGCCTCCAAGAGACCCAGTACTTC
NA,NA,TRBV5-5,TRBJ2-7,14,CASKLSREDYEQYF,TGTGCCAGCAAACTCTCGAGGGAAGACTACGAGCAGTACTTC
NA,NA,TRBV2,TRBJ2-7,13,CASLYVGDYEQYF,TGTGCCAGCCTATACGTTGGGGACTACGAGCAGTACTTC
NA,NA,TRBV9,TRBJ2-6,17,CASSVDEGVSGANVLTF,TGTGCCAGCAGCGTAGACGAGGGGGTCTCTGGGGCCAACGTCCTGACTTTC
TRBD1,NA,TRBV10-3,TRBJ2-7,12,CAITGGAGEQYF,TGTGCCATTACAGGGGGAGCTGGCGAGCAGTACTTC
NA,NA,TRBV10-2,TRBJ2-2,12,CATMGATGELFF,TGTGCCACCATGGGGGCCACCGGGGAGCTGTTTTTT
TRBD2,many,TRBV9,TRBJ2-2,14,CASSARLATGELFF,TGTGCCAGCAGCGCTCGACTAGCCACCGGGGAGCTGTTTTTT
NA,NA,TRBV7-2,TRBJ1-1,15,CASSLAPGEHTEAFF,TGTGCCAGCAGCTTAGCCCCAGGAGAGCACACTGAAGCTTTCTTT
TRBD1,once,TRBV10-1,TRBJ1-1,15,CASSTGTGGLTEAFF,TGCGCCAGCAGTACCGGGACAGGGGGCTTGACTGAAGCTTTCTTT
NA,many,TRBV5-5,TRBJ2-7,15,CASSLLDGYSYEQYF,TGTGCCAGCAGCTTATTGGACGGATACTCCTACGAGCAGTACTTC
NA,NA,TRBV12-3/TRBV12-4,TRBJ1-6,13,CASSEGGNSPLHF,TGTGCCAGCAGTGAAGGGGGGAATTCACCCCTCCACTTT
TRBD1,NA,TRBV19,TRBJ2-7,13,CASSPRTGDEQYF,TGTGCCAGTAGTCCAAGGACAGGGGACGAGCAGTACTTC
TRBD1,NA,TRBV10-3,TRBJ2-5,14,CAIRGDRGGETQYF,TGTGCCATCAGAGGGGACAGGGGAGGTGAGACCCAGTACTTC
NA,NA,TRBV19,TRBJ1-3,15,CASRTRGSSGNTIYF,TGTGCCAGTAGGACTCGAGGGAGCTCTGGAAACACCATATATTTT
NA,many,TRBV6-1,TRBJ1-6,15,CASSDQGHYNSPLHF,TGTGCCAGCAGTGACCAGGGGCACTATAATTCACCCCTCCACTTT
NA,many,TRBV5-1,TRBJ2-7,14,CASSNPSRSYEQYF,TGCGCCAGCAGCAACCCTTCGCGGTCCTACGAGCAGTACTTC
NA,once,TRBV9,TRBJ1-1,13,CASSTAQNTEAFF,TGTGCCAGCAGCACCGCGCAGAACACTGAAGCTTTCTTT
TRBD2,NA,TRBV7-9,TRBJ2-7,14,CASSPAGTSYEQYF,TGTGCCAGCAGTCCTGCCGGGACTAGCTACGAGCAGTACTTC
NA,few,TRBV20-1,TRBJ2-5,15,CSARGSAGGRETQYF,TGCAGTGCTAGAGGATCCGCAGGTGGACGAGAGACCCAGTACTTC
TRBD1,NA,TRBV7-8,TRBJ1-4,16,CASSPTRTGLIEKLFF,TGTGCCAGCAGCCCCACCCGGACAGGGCTGATTGAAAAACTGTTTTTT
NA,NA,TRBV7-9,TRBJ1-1,12,CASSLMPREAFF,TGTGCCAGCAGCTTAATGCCCCGAGAGGCTTTCTTT
NA,NA,TRBV13,TRBJ1-5,13,CASSLANGQPQHF,TGTGCCAGCAGCTTAGCGAACGGTCAGCCCCAGCATTTT
NA,few,TRBV29-1,TRBJ2-6,19,CSVEEWLGGLFSGANVLTF,TGCAGCGTTGAAGAATGGTTGGGAGGACTGTTCTCTGGGGCCAACGTCCTGACTTTC
NA,once,TRBV7-3,TRBJ1-6,14,CASSWRGVRSPLHF,TGTGCCAGCAGCTGGAGGGGGGTCAGGTCACCCCTCCACTTT
NA,NA,TRBV4-3,TRBJ1-2,15,CASSPGSPTNYGYTF,TGCGCCAGCAGCCCGGGCAGCCCTACTAACTATGGCTACACCTTC
TRBD1,many,TRBV9,TRBJ2-5,16,CASSVEGQGAEETQYF,TGTGCCAGCAGCGTAGAGGGACAGGGGGCCGAAGAGACCCAGTACTTC
NA,many,TRBV20-1,TRBJ2-7,15,CSARDPQRRNYEQYF,TGCAGTGCTAGAGATCCGCAGCGGAGAAACTACGAGCAGTACTTC
NA,few,TRBV15,TRBJ1-5,15,CATSRDGAAQETQHF,TGTGCCACCAGCAGAGATGGAGCGGCACAAGAGACCCAGCATTTT
NA,NA,TRBV7-8,TRBJ1-5,14,CASSSPGTGQPQHF,TGTGCCAGCAGCTCCCCGGGCACAGGACAGCCCCAGCATTTT
TRBD2,NA,TRBV7-2,TRBJ2-7,14,CASSLTSGVSEQYF,TGTGCCAGCAGCCTGACTAGCGGGGTAAGCGAGCAGTACTTC
TRBD1,NA,TRBV7-9,TRBJ1-5,14,CASSRDRSYQPQHF,TGTGCCAGCAGCCGGGACAGGAGCTATCAGCCCCAGCATTTT
TRBD1,once,TRBV7-2,TRBJ1-5,13,CASSLEWDRPQHF,TGTGCCAGCAGCTTAGAGTGGGACAGGCCCCAGCATTTT
NA,many,TRBV5-8,TRBJ2-5,11,CASTREETQYF,TGTGCCAGCACCCGAGAAGAGACCCAGTACTTC
NA,few,TRBV28,TRBJ1-3,13,CASRSVAGNTIYF,TGTGCCAGCAGGTCCGTGGCTGGAAACACCATATATTTT
NA,many,TRBV7-9,TRBJ1-4,14,CASRQVATNEKLFF,TGTGCCAGCAGACAAGTTGCAACTAATGAAAAACTGTTTTTT
TRBD2,NA,TRBV7-2,TRBJ2-5,14,CASSPTSGWETQYF,TGTGCCAGCAGCCCTACTAGCGGTTGGGAGACCCAGTACTTC
TRBD1,many,TRBV7-9,TRBJ1-6,15,CASSRQGASDSPLHF,TGTGCCAGCAGCCGACAGGGAGCGAGTGATTCACCCCTCCACTTT
NA,many,TRBV27,TRBJ2-7,14,CASSWGRPTYEQYF,TGTGCCAGCAGTTGGGGGCGGCCCACCTACGAGCAGTACTTC
NA,NA,TRBV29-1,TRBJ1-2,11,CSVPRRLGYTF,TGCAGCGTTCCCCGCCGCCTGGGCTACACCTTC
NA,many,TRBV14,TRBJ2-5,18,CASSQDLRGPNTHETQYF,TGTGCCAGCAGCCAAGATCTGAGGGGTCCGAATACCCACGAGACCCAGTACTTC